Here is one T cell receptor beta chain with its context. Naive CD4 T cells, CD45RO-negative and CD62L-positive, were flow-sorted from PBMCs. Trimming shortened V by 4 bases and J by 3 bases, and 5 bases separated the two germline ends. CDR1 and CDR2 (germline): SGHRS, YFSETQ. The CDR3 has 12 amino acids. The data derive from a study of human versus mouse CDR3 diversity and MHC coevolution. Sequencing was performed with immunoSEQ multiplex PCR; in TCRdb, only in-frame clones are kept and a portion is missing. The sample includes tens of thousands of clones, 93% of them seen just once. The sequenced material came from naive CD4+ T cells from blood. Stated subset: CD45RO-negative CD62L-positive naive CD4 T cells. The J gene is TRBJ2-1, the V gene TRBV5-1; unclear D gene. The TCR was taken from a person between 30 and 69 years old in good health. The CDR3 sequence is CASSHIYNEQFF. CDR3 nucleotides: TGCGCCAGCAGCCACATCTACAATGAGCAGTTCTTC.